This is a list of T cell receptor beta chains from one sample in a study of regulatory dendritic cells for organ transplantation. Their cognate antigens are unknown. Produced via immunoSEQ multiplex PCR; TCRdb's table is partial and in-frame only. This table holds 9,500 to 15,000 clones, less than 70% found once. The material sequenced was naive CD8+ T cells from blood cultured with dendritic cells. These receptors originate from a human donor in good health. Both conserved end residues are part of each CDR3. D genes are given only for firm matches. Size values are once, few and many counts, or a class for expanded clones, and some rows have none.

>-|TRBJ2-3|TRBV6-1|TRBD2
TGTGCCAGCGGGGACTACGCAAGCACAGATACGCAGTATTTT
CASGDYASTDTQYF
>few|TRBJ1-1|TRBV23-1|-
TGCGCCAGCAGTCAATCGGCAAAAAACACTGAAGCTTTCTTT
CASSQSAKNTEAFF
>-|TRBJ1-1|TRBV2|-
TGTGCCAGCAGTGAATTGCGGCAGAAAGCTGAAGCTTTCTTT
CASSELRQKAEAFF
>few|TRBJ2-5|TRBV4-3|TRBD2
TGCGCCAGCAGCCAAGATCTAGCGGGGGGGTTACAAGAGACCCAGTACTTC
CASSQDLAGGLQETQYF
>-|TRBJ2-5|TRBV5-6|-
TGTGCCAGCAGAAAATCTAGCTTCCAAGAGACCCAGTACTTC
CASRKSSFQETQYF
>-|TRBJ1-6|TRBV5-4|-
TGTGCCAGCAGCTTGGGACACGGATCACCCCTCCACTTT
CASSLGHGSPLHF
>-|TRBJ2-1|TRBV7-8|-
TGTGCCAGCAGCTTAATCCCCCCCCGCCAGGGATACAATGAGCAGTTCTTC
CASSLIPPRQGYNEQFF
>few|TRBJ2-1|TRBV5-1|-
TGCGCCAGCAGCTTGGGTTTAGACTCTTACAATGAGCAGTTCTTC
CASSLGLDSYNEQFF
>-|TRBJ1-5|TRBV6-5|-
TGTGCCAGCAGTTGGGGGGTCTATAGCAATCAGCCCCAGCATTTT
CASSWGVYSNQPQHF
>-|TRBJ1-5|TRBV27|-
TGTGCCAGCAGTTTAGCAGTCAATCAGCCCCAGCATTTT
CASSLAVNQPQHF
>-|TRBJ2-3|TRBV7-2|TRBD2
TGTGCCAGCAGCTCCGTAGCGGGGGGTTACACAGATACGCAGTATTTT
CASSSVAGGYTDTQYF
>-|TRBJ2-3|TRBV7-9|-
TGTGCCAGCAGCTTAGGGTCCCGGGTGACAGATACGCAGTATTTT
CASSLGSRVTDTQYF
>few|TRBJ2-7|TRBV7-2|-
TGTGCCAGCAGCTTAGTCCCGGGGATGGCCTACGAGCAGTACTTC
CASSLVPGMAYEQYF
>few|TRBJ2-3|TRBV11-2|TRBD1
TGTGCCAGCAGCTACGAAGACAGGGTTTTTTGGGATACGCAGTATTTT
CASSYEDRVFWDTQYF
>-|TRBJ1-1|TRBV11-3|-
TGTGCCAGCAGCACAACCCCGGGGATGAACACTGAAGCTTTCTTT
CASSTTPGMNTEAFF
>-|TRBJ2-5|TRBV6-5|-
TGTGCCAGCAGTTACTCGTCGGGGGGCCTGGAGACCCAGTACTTC
CASSYSSGGLETQYF
>-|TRBJ1-1|TRBV9|-
TGTGCCAGCAGCGCGGGGGGCAGTACTGAAGCTTTCTTT
CASSAGGSTEAFF
>few|TRBJ2-7|TRBV7-9|-
TGTGCCAGCAGCTTATGGTCAGAACAGGGTTACCCTTACGAGCAGTACTTC
CASSLWSEQGYPYEQYF
>-|TRBJ1-2|TRBV9|-
TGTGCCAGCAGCGTAGCCGGGACACTAAACTATGGCTACACCTTC
CASSVAGTLNYGYTF
>-|TRBJ2-7|TRBV9|TRBD1
TGTGCCAGCAGCGCCGTTACCGGGACAGGGGACGAGCAGTACTTC
CASSAVTGTGDEQYF
>-|TRBJ1-3|TRBV5-6|-
TGTGCCAGCAGCTTGGGGGCTCGCTCTGGAAACACCATATATTTT
CASSLGARSGNTIYF
>-|TRBJ1-6|TRBV9|-
TGTGCCAGCAGCGTAGGGGGGCGGGAGAGCTCCTATAATTCACCCCTCCACTTT
CASSVGGRESSYNSPLHF
>-|TRBJ2-7|TRBV7-9|-
TGTGCCAGCATAAACGGGTTGACCTACGAGCAGTACTTC
CASINGLTYEQYF
>few|TRBJ2-7|TRBV11-2|-
TGTGCCAGCAGCTTTGGGACGGAGGGCGAGCAGTACTTC
CASSFGTEGEQYF
>-|TRBJ2-1|TRBV29-1|-
TGCAGCGTTGAAGGGACTTCTAGGGTCGCCTACAATGAGCAGTTCTTC
CSVEGTSRVAYNEQFF
>-|TRBJ2-5|TRBV7-9|-
TGTGCCAGCAGCTCCGTGGAGGAGACCCAGTACTTC
CASSSVEETQYF
>-|TRBJ1-5|TRBV7-2|-
TGTGCCAGCAGCTCTAGGGTTGGGTGGGGCAAAGAAAGAGTTCAGCCCCAGCATTTT
CASSSRVGWGKERVQPQHF
>-|TRBJ2-2|TRBV7-2|-
TGTGCCAGCAGCCTAGGAGTCGGGGAGCTGTTTTTT
CASSLGVGELFF
>-|TRBJ2-1|TRBV5-6|-
TGTGCCAGCAGCTCCGGGACAACCTACAATGAGCAGTTCTTC
CASSSGTTYNEQFF
>-|TRBJ2-3|TRBV7-9|-
TGTGCCAGCAGCCCCCCGCGTCCGAGCCTCACAGATACGCAGTATTTT
CASSPPRPSLTDTQYF
>-|TRBJ2-1|TRBV27|TRBD1
TGTGCCAGCAGGACAGGGGGGAATGAGCAGTTCTTC
CASRTGGNEQFF
>-|TRBJ2-7|TRBV19|TRBD2
TGTGCCAGCGGGGCCGGGACTAGCTCCTACGAGCAGTACTTC
CASGAGTSSYEQYF
>-|TRBJ2-1|TRBV5-1|TRBD2
TGCGCCAGCAGCCTTAGCGGGGGCGATGAGCAGTTCTTC
CASSLSGGDEQFF
>-|TRBJ2-1|TRBV7-9|-
TGTGCCAGCAGCTCCGCAACAGGGAGTGGGCATCGGGATGAGCAGTTCTTC
CASSSATGSGHRDEQFF
>-|TRBJ2-7|TRBV7-6|-
TGTGCCAGCAGCTTGGAATTGAGAGGGTCCTACGAGCAGTACTTC
CASSLELRGSYEQYF
>-|TRBJ1-1|TRBV7-9|-
TGTGCCAGCAGCAGGCCGGGGGGCGGGAACACTGAAGCTTTCTTT
CASSRPGGGNTEAFF
>few|TRBJ2-7|TRBV4-1|-
TGCGCCAGCAGCCTAGGCACAGGGACCAACGAGCAGTACTTC
CASSLGTGTNEQYF
>-|TRBJ2-6|TRBV5-1|TRBD1
TGCGCCAGCGGAACCCGGGACAGGACCCGCTCTGGGGCCAACGTCCTGACTTTC
CASGTRDRTRSGANVLTF
>-|TRBJ2-1|TRBV19|TRBD2
TGTGCCAGTAGCGCGGGACTAGCGGGATTCAATGAGCAGTTCTTC
CASSAGLAGFNEQFF
>-|TRBJ2-5|TRBV7-3|TRBD2
TGTGCCAGCAGCTCGGGACTAGCGCCAGGGCGGGAGACCCAGTACTTC
CASSSGLAPGRETQYF
>-|TRBJ2-5|TRBV4-1|TRBD2
TGCGCCAGCAGCCTGAGGAGCGGGGGGGCCAGAGAGGCCCAGTACTTC
CASSLRSGGAREAQYF
>few|TRBJ2-7|TRBV11-3|-
TGTGCCAGCAGCTCTTTCGACAGCCCCTACGAGCAGTACTTC
CASSSFDSPYEQYF
>-|TRBJ2-1|TRBV4-1|TRBD1
TGCGCCAGCAGCCAACCGGGACAGCTTTACAATGAGCAGTTCTTC
CASSQPGQLYNEQFF
>-|TRBJ1-1|TRBV11-3|-
TGTGCCAGCAGCTTAGTGGCAGGGAACACTGAAGCTTTCTTT
CASSLVAGNTEAFF
>-|TRBJ2-6|TRBV9|-
TGTGCCAGCAGCGTAGCGGTAGGGGTAACTGGGGCCAACGTCCTGACTTTC
CASSVAVGVTGANVLTF
>-|TRBJ2-7|TRBV7-2|TRBD1
TGTGCCAGCAGCTGGACAGGGGGGTACGAGCAGTACTTC
CASSWTGGYEQYF
>-|TRBJ1-6|TRBV7-9|-
TGTGCCAGCAGGGGAGGCGGGAATTCACCCCTCCACTTT
CASRGGGNSPLHF
>medium-sized|TRBJ1-2|TRBV4-1|TRBD1
TGCGCCAGCAGCCCCTGGGACAGGGCTAACTATGGCTACACCTTC
CASSPWDRANYGYTF
>-|TRBJ2-3|TRBV27|TRBD2
TGTGCCAGCAGTCTCGGGACTAGCGGCACAGATACGCAGTATTTT
CASSLGTSGTDTQYF
>-|TRBJ2-7|TRBV4-3|TRBD2
TGCGCCAGCAGCCAAGAGCGGGGGGTAGGCTACGAGCAGTACTTC
CASSQERGVGYEQYF